This T cell receptor beta chain came from a study of blood T cell repertoires in COVID-19. Some clones are missing from TCRdb's copy, which holds only in-frame ones; the method was immunoSEQ multiplex PCR. The data show some 210,000 clones, about four fifths seen once. The CDR3 is 15 amino acids. The germline V gene encodes CDR1 SEHNR and CDR2 FQNEAQ (reference sequence). Trimming took 5 bases from V and 8 from J, leaving 19 bases between them. The sequenced sample was peripheral blood. The receptor was isolated from a woman aged 45-65 years with active or convalescent COVID-19. This rearrangement joins TRBV7-9 to TRBJ2-1; possible D gene TRBD2, 6 bases. The CDR3 nucleotides read TGTGCCAGCAGCCAACCGGGACTGCCTAATGATGAGCAGTTCTTC. Translated, it gives CASSQPGLPNDEQFF.